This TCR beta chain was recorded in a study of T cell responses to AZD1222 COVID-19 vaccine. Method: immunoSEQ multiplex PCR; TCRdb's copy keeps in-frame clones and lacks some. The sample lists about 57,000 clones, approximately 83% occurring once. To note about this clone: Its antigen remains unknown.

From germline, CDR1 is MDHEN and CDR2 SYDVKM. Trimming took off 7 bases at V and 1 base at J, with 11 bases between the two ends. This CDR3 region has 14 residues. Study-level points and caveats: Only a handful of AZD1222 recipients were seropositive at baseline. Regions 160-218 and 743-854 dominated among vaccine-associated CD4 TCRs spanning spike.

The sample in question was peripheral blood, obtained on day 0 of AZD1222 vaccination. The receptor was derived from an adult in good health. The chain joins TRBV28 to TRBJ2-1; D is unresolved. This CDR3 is CASNWVGSYNEQFF. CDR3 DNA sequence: TGTGCCAGCAACTGGGTGGGATCCTACAATGAGCAGTTCTTC.